A selection of T cell receptor beta chains follows, all from one sample in a study of cytomegalovirus exposure and HLA in healthy donors. Here immunoSEQ multiplex PCR was the method, and the copy in TCRdb shows in-frame clones only, minus some. The sample lists fewer than 200,000 clones, less than 85% occurring once. Sequencing input: PBMCs. These receptors were taken from a man younger than 35 in good health and CMV-seropositive. Each CDR3 is given with its conserved first and last residue. A D gene is named only where the DNA matches it firmly. Rows give clone size only sometimes, using once, few, many, or a class for an expanded clone.

d_gene	v_gene	j_gene	abundance	CDR3aa	CDR3nt
-	TRBV28	TRBJ2-5	-	CASSLGGGLAETQYF	TGTGCCAGCAGCCTAGGGGGGGGCTTGGCGGAGACCCAGTACTTC
-	TRBV5-5	TRBJ1-1	-	CASSFETEAFF	TGTGCCAGCAGCTTTGAGACTGAAGCTTTCTTT
-	TRBV5-1	TRBJ2-1	once	CASSLWQGFYNEQFF	TGCGCCAGCAGCTTGTGGCAGGGGTTCTACAATGAGCAGTTCTTC
TRBD1	TRBV28	TRBJ2-7	-	CASSFRGISYEQYF	TGTGCCAGCAGTTTCAGGGGGATCTCCTACGAGCAGTACTTC
-	TRBV18	TRBJ1-1	-	CASSPEVGEIMGGSRIEAFF	TGTGCCAGCTCACCAGAGGTCGGAGAGATTATGGGGGGGTCCAGGATTGAAGCTTTCTTT
-	TRBV6-1	TRBJ2-1	few	CASSEALLGGGNEQFF	TGTGCCAGCAGTGAAGCTCTTTTGGGAGGGGGAAATGAGCAGTTCTTC
-	TRBV28	TRBJ1-1	-	CASSLSRGLNTEAFF	TGTGCCAGCAGTTTATCACGGGGGTTGAACACTGAAGCTTTCTTT
TRBD1	TRBV27	TRBJ2-4	-	CASSPQGVRNIQYF	TGTGCCAGCAGTCCCCAGGGGGTACGGAACATTCAGTACTTC
-	TRBV2	TRBJ1-5	-	CASLGGGSNQPQHF	TGTGCCAGCCTGGGGGGGGGTAGCAATCAGCCCCAGCATTTT
-	TRBV9	TRBJ2-3	-	CASSVDSAVADTQYF	TGTGCCAGCAGCGTAGATTCAGCGGTTGCAGATACGCAGTATTTT
-	TRBV6-5	TRBJ2-3	-	CASSYGTTTDTQYF	TGTGCCAGCAGTTACGGGACAACCACAGATACGCAGTATTTT
-	TRBV6-1	TRBJ1-3	-	CASSEDRNSGNTIYF	TGTGCCAGCAGTGAAGACAGGAACTCTGGAAACACCATATATTTT
TRBD2	TRBV10-3	TRBJ2-1	-	CAISPRGDNEQFF	TGTGCCATCAGTCCCCGGGGGGACAATGAGCAGTTCTTC
-	TRBV7-9	TRBJ2-1	-	CASSFRGNEQFF	TGTGCCAGCAGCTTTCGGGGGAATGAGCAGTTCTTC
TRBD2	TRBV11-3	TRBJ2-1	-	CASSLLWATSGGDNEQFF	TGTGCCAGCAGCCTCCTATGGGCTACTAGCGGGGGGGACAATGAGCAGTTCTTC
-	TRBV27	TRBJ2-1	-	CASSPGLSPYNEQFF	TGTGCCAGCAGTCCGGGACTCTCCCCCTACAATGAGCAGTTCTTC
-	TRBV2	TRBJ2-5	few	CASSDSELETQYF	TGTGCCAGCAGTGACTCGGAGCTAGAGACCCAGTACTTC
TRBD1	TRBV28	TRBJ2-1	-	CASRPGTGGPYNEQFF	TGTGCCAGTCGTCCCGGGACAGGGGGGCCCTACAATGAGCAGTTCTTC
TRBD2	TRBV29-1	TRBJ2-1	-	CSVDPRESNNEQFF	TGCAGCGTTGACCCGCGGGAGTCTAACAATGAGCAGTTCTTC
TRBD1	TRBV19	TRBJ1-1	few	CASNNRGRWTEAFF	TGTGCCAGTAATAACAGGGGGCGATGGACTGAAGCTTTCTTT
TRBD1	TRBV2	TRBJ1-5	once	CASSYTSGQGINQPQHF	TGTGCCAGCAGTTACACCTCGGGACAGGGAATCAATCAGCCCCAGCATTTT
TRBD1	TRBV19	TRBJ1-2	-	CASSVTFGQVYGYTF	TGTGCCAGTAGTGTCACGTTCGGACAGGTCTATGGCTACACCTTC
-	TRBV9	TRBJ1-2	-	CASSPVGTLLNYGYTF	TGTGCCAGCAGCCCGGTGGGGACACTCCTAAACTATGGCTACACCTTC
TRBD2	TRBV7-6	TRBJ2-2	-	CASSFLSGGVSGELFF	TGTGCCAGCAGCTTCCTCAGCGGGGGAGTAAGCGGGGAGCTGTTTTTT
-	TRBV9	TRBJ2-5	-	CASSGSGGYQETQYF	TGTGCCAGCAGCGGGTCAGGGGGGTACCAAGAGACCCAGTACTTC
-	TRBV2	TRBJ2-3	-	CASSEGLAIDTQYF	TGTGCCAGCTCTGAGGGGCTAGCGATAGATACGCAGTATTTT
TRBD2	TRBV5-1	TRBJ2-1	few	CASSPEGLAGVSEQFF	TGCGCCAGCAGCCCGGAGGGACTAGCGGGAGTTTCTGAGCAGTTCTTC
TRBD1	TRBV18	TRBJ2-7	-	CASSPETGGSEQYF	TGTGCCAGCTCACCAGAGACAGGGGGTTCGGAGCAGTACTTC
TRBD2	TRBV11-2	TRBJ2-5	-	CASRQSGGGETQYF	TGTGCCAGCAGGCAAAGCGGGGGCGGAGAGACCCAGTACTTC
-	TRBV29-1	TRBJ1-2	many	CSVRTLRGGYTF	TGCAGCGTCCGAACACTGCGGGGTGGCTACACCTTC
-	TRBV4-1	TRBJ2-3	once	CASSRVAGEPTDTQYF	TGCGCCAGCAGCCGAGTCGCTGGGGAGCCCACAGATACGCAGTATTTT
-	TRBV28	TRBJ1-1	-	CASSLGGGQLGEAFF	TGTGCCAGCAGTTTAGGAGGAGGACAGTTGGGTGAAGCTTTCTTT
TRBD2	TRBV10-1	TRBJ2-3	-	CASSEGTSGSRTDTQYF	TGCGCCAGCAGTGAAGGGACTAGCGGGAGTAGGACAGATACGCAGTATTTT
-	TRBV2	TRBJ1-1	-	CASRAQGLRNTEAFF	TGTGCCAGCAGGGCGCAAGGACTCAGGAACACTGAAGCTTTCTTT
-	TRBV6-5	TRBJ2-5	once	CASSLWAGETQYF	TGTGCCAGCAGCTTGTGGGCGGGAGAGACCCAGTACTTC
TRBD1	TRBV11-2	TRBJ2-7	-	CASSTGQVYDQYF	TGTGCCAGCAGCACCGGACAGGTCTACGATCAGTACTTC
TRBD1	TRBV5-1	TRBJ1-4	-	CASSLGQGATNEKLFF	TGCGCCAGCAGCCTGGGACAGGGGGCAACTAATGAAAAACTGTTTTTT
-	TRBV28	TRBJ1-1	-	CASSLSAQGSEAFF	TGTGCCAGCAGTTTATCAGCTCAGGGCTCTGAAGCTTTCTTT
-	TRBV7-3	TRBJ1-1	-	CASSFYGGTEAFF	TGTGCCAGCAGCTTTTATGGGGGGACTGAAGCTTTCTTT